The T cell receptor beta chain under discussion was sequenced for a study of graft-versus-host responses after intestinal transplantation. Study-wide context: Among the recipients, transplants were multivisceral, liver-intestinal, or isolated intestinal.

A remark on this clone: Its antigen is as yet unknown.

Findings and caveats of the study: GvH clonotypes were identified within recipient marrow, with a subset emerging first in ileum or blood.

Libraries were prepared by immunoSEQ multiplex PCR; TCRdb keeps only in-frame clonotypes and omits some of them. The table includes over 100,000 clones, around 94% detected once. Per germline, CDR1 SGHRS and CDR2 YFSETQ. The ends were cut back, 0 bases at V and 2 bases at J, with 10 bases in the middle. The CDR3 is 15 residues long. This TCR was recovered from a human donor who was the organ donor for an intestinal transplant. The sequencing used unstimulated CD4+ T cells sorted from spleen or lymph node cells, collected before transplant. This chain joins TRBV5-1 and TRBJ2-3, with D perhaps matching TRBD2 (5 bases). The CDR3 coding sequence is TGCGCCAGCAGCTTGGGAGGGCCGGTCACAGATACGCAGTATTTT. Protein: CASSLGGPVTDTQYF. The complete variable domain, with remaining parts taken from reference TRBV5-1 and TRBJ2-3, reads KAGVTQTPRYLIKTRGQQVTLSCSPISGHRSVSWYQQTPGQGLQFLFEYFSETQRNKGNFPGRFSGRQFSNSRSEMNVSTLELGDSALYLCASSLGGPVTDTQYFGPGTRLTVL.